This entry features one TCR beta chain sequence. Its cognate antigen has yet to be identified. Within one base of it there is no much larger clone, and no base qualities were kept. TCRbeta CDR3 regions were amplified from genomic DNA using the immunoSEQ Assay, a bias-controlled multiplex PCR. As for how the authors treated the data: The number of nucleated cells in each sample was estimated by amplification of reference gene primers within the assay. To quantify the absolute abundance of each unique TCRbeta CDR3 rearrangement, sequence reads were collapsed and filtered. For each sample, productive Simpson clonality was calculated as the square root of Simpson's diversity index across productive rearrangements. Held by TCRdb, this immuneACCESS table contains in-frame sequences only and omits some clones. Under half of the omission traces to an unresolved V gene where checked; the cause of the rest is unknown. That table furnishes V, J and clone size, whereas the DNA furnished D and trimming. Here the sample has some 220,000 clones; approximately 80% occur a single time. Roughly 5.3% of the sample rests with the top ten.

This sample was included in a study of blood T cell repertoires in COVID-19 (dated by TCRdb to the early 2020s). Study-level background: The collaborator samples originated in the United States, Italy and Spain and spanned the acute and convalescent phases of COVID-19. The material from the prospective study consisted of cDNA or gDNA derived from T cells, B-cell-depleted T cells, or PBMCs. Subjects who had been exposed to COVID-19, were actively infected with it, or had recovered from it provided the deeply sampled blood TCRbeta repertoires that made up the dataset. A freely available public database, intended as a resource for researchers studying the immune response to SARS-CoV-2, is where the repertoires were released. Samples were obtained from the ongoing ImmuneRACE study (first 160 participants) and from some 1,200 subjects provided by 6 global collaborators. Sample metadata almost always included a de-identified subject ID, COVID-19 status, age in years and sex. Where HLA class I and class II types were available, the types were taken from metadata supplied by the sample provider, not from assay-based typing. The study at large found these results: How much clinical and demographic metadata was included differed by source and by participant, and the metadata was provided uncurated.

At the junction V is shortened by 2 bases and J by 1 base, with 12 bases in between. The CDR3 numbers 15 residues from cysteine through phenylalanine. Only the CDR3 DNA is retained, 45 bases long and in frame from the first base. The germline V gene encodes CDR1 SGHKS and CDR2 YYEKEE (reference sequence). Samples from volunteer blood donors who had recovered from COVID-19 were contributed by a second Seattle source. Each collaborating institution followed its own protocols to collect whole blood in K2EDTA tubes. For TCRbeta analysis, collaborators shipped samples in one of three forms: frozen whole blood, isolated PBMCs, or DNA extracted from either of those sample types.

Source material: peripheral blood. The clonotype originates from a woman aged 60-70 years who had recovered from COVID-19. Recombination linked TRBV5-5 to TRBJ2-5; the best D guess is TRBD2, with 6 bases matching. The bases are TGTGCCAGCAGCTTCTTTAGCGGATTCCAAGAGACCCAGTACTTC. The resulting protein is CASSFFSGFQETQYF.